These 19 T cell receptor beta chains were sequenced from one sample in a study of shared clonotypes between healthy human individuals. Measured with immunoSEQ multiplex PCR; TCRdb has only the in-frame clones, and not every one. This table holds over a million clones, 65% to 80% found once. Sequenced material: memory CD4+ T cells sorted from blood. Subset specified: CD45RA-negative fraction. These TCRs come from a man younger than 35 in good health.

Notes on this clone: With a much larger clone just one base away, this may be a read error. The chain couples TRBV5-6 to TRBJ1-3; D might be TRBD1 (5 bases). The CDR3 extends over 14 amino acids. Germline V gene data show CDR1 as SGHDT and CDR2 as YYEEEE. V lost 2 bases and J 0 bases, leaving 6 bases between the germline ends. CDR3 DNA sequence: TGTGCCAGCAGCTTAGGGACCTCTGGAAACACCATATATTTT. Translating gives CASSLGTSGNTIYF.

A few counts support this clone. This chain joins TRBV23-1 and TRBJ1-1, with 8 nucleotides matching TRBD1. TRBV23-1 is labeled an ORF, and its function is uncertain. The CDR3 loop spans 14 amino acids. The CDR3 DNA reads TGCCCTATCTCTAGAGGCAGGGGGCATACTGAAGCTTTCTTT. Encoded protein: CPISRGRGHTEAFF.

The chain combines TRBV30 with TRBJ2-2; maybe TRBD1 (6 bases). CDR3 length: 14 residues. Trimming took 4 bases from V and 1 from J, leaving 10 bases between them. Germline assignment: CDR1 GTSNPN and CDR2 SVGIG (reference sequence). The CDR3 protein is CAWKQGMNTGELFF. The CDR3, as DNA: TGTGCCTGGAAACAGGGAATGAACACCGGGGAGCTGTTTTTT. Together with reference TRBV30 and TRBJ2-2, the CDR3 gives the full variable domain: SQTIHQWPATLVQPVGSPLSLECTVEGTSNPNLYWYRQAAGRGLQLLFYSVGIGQISSEVPQNLSASRPQDRQFILSSKKLLLSDSGFYLCAWKQGMNTGELFFGEGSRLTVL.

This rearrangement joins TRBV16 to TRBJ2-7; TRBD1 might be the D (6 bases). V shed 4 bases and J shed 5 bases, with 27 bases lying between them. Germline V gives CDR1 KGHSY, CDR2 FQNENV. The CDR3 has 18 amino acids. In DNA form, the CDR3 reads TGTGCCAGCAGCCCGAACCGGCCAGGGGACCCCCGGGGCCACGAGCAGTACTTC. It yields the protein CASSPNRPGDPRGHEQYF.

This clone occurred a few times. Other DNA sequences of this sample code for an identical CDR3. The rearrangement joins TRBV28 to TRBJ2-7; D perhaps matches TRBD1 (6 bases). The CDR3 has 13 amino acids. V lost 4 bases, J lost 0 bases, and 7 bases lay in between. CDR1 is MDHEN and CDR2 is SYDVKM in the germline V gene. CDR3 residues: CASSWDTSYEQYF. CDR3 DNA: TGTGCCAGCAGTTGGGACACCTCCTACGAGCAGTACTTC.

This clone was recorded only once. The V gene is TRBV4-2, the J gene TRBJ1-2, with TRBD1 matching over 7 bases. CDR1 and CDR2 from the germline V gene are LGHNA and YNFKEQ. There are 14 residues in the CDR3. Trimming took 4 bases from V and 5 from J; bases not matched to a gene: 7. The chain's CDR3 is CASSRDSNSYGYTF. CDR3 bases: TGTGCCAGCAGCCGGGACAGTAATTCTTATGGCTACACCTTC.

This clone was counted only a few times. The CDR3 bases are TGTGCCAGCAGTGGGGGTGCCGGGGGCACTGAAGCTTTCTTT. Amino acids: CASSGGAGGTEAFF. This chain joins TRBV6-6 and TRBJ1-1; tentative D call: TRBD1 (5 bases). This CDR3 is built from 14 residues. V lost 5 bases and J 4 bases, leaving 14 bases between the germline ends. The germline CDR1 and CDR2 sequences are MNHNY and SVGAGI (reference sequence).

CDR3 in amino acids: CASSLLASYNEQFF. For the CDR3, the DNA is TGTGCCAGCAGCTTATTAGCTTCCTACAATGAGCAGTTCTTC. This chain joins TRBV7-6 and TRBJ2-1; no clear D. The germline V gene encodes CDR1 SGHVS and CDR2 FNYEAQ. Between the trimmed V and J ends, which lost 2 bases and 1 base, there was a span of 6 bases. CDR3 size: 14 residues.

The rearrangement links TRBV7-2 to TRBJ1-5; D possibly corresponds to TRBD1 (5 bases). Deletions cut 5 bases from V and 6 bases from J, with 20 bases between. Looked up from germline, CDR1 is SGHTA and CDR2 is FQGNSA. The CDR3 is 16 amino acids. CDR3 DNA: TGTGCCAGCAGCCCCTTAAGCAGGGAATGGGGTCAGCCCCAGCATTTT. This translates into CASSPLSREWGQPQHF.

The CDR3 nucleotides are TGTGCCAGCAGAAGACTAGCGGGAGAGACAGATACGCAGTATTTT. It specifies CASRRLAGETDTQYF. This chain uses TRBV6-5 with TRBJ2-3; TRBD2 matches at 12 bases. CDR1 MNHEY and CDR2 SVGAGI come from the germline V gene. The CDR3 is 15 residues long. The trim removed 6 bases at V and 3 bases at J, leaving 4 bases unmatched.

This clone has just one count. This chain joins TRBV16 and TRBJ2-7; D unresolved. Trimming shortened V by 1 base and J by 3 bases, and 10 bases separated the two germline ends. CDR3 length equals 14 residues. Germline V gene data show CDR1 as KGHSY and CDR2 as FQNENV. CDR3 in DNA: TGTGCCAGCAGCCAATTTAACAGATACTACGAGCAGTACTTC. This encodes CASSQFNRYYEQYF.

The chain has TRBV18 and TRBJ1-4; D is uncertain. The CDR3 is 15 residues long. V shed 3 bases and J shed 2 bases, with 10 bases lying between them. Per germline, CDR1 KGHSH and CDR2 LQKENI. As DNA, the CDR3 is TGTGCCAGCTCACCCCAACATGGCACTAATGAAAAACTGTTTTTT. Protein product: CASSPQHGTNEKLFF.

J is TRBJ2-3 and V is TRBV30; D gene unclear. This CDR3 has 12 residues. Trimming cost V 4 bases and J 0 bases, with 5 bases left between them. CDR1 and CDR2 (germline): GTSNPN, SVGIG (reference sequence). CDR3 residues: CAWTSSTDTQYF. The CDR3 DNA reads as TGTGCCTGGACCTCTAGCACAGATACGCAGTATTTT.

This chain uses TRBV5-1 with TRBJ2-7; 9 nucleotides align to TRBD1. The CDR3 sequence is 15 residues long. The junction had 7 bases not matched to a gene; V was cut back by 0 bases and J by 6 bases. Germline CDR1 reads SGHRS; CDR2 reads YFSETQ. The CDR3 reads CASSLGQGVTSEQYF. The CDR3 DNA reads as TGCGCCAGCAGCTTGGGACAGGGGGTTACTAGCGAGCAGTACTTC.

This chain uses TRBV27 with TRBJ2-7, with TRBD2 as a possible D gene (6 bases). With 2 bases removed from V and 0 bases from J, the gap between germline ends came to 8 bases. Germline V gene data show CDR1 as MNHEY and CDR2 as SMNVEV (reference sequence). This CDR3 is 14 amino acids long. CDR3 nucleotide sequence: TGTGCCAGCAGTTTAACGGGACTCTCCTACGAGCAGTACTTC. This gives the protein CASSLTGLSYEQYF.

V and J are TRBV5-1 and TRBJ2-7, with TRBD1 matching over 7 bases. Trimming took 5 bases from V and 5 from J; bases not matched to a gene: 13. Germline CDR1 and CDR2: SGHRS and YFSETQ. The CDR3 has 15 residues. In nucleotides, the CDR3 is TGCGCCAGCAGTCCACCGGCAGGGGGTATGGACGAGCAGTACTTC. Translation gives CASSPPAGGMDEQYF.

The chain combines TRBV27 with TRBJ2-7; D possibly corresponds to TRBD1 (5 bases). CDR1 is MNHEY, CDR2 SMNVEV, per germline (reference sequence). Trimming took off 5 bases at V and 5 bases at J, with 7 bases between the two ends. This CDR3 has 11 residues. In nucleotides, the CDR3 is TGTGCCAGCAGTATCAGGGACGAGCAGTACTTC. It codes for CASSIRDEQYF.

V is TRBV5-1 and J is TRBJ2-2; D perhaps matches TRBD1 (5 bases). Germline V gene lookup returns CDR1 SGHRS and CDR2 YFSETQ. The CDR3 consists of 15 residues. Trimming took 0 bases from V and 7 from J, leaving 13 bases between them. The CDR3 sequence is CASSLAAGAVGELFF. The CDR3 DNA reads TGCGCCAGCAGCTTGGCGGCTGGGGCGGTCGGGGAGCTGTTTTTT.

CDR3 nucleotide sequence: TGCAGCGTTGAAGGGGGCGCGGGTTACTATGGCTACACCTTC. Amino acid sequence: CSVEGGAGYYGYTF. The rearrangement links TRBV29-1 to TRBJ1-2; weak D call: TRBD1 (5 bases). The CDR3 sequence is 14 residues long. Trimming shortened V by 1 base and J by 3 bases, and 12 bases separated the two germline ends. Germline assignment: CDR1 SQVTM and CDR2 ANQGSEA.